The 25 T cell receptor beta chains below all came from one sample that was sequenced in a study of T cells after posttransplantation cyclophosphamide. The protocol was immunoSEQ multiplex PCR, while the TCRdb copy is restricted to in-frame clones and leaves out a portion. The sample holds about 28,000 clones; roughly 85% are singletons and the top ten take approximately 3.5%. Sequencing was carried out using PBMCs. The origin of the receptors is a man aged 45-65 years.

The gene calls are TRBV15 and TRBJ1-5; TRBD1 agrees at 10 bases. CDR1 LNHNV and CDR2 YYDKDF come from the germline V gene (reference sequence). V trimming: 3 bases; J trimming: 4 bases; junction bases outside the gene matches: 9. The CDR3 loop spans 17 amino acids. This CDR3 is CATSRTGGGSWNQPQHF. The CDR3 nucleotides read TGTGCCACCAGCAGGACAGGGGGCGGGTCGTGGAATCAGCCCCAGCATTTT.

This chain uses TRBV27 with TRBJ2-6; D is possibly TRBD1 (6 bases). Germline CDR1 reads MNHEY; CDR2 reads SMNVEV (reference sequence). V dropped 4 bases and J dropped 2 bases, with 9 bases sitting between them. The length of the CDR3 is 15 residues. The CDR3, as DNA: TGTGCCAGCAGTTCTAACAGGGCTGGGGCCAACGTCCTGACTTTC. Translating gives CASSSNRAGANVLTF.

The gene calls are TRBV6-6 and TRBJ2-1; 8 bases are a match to TRBD2. Germline-derived CDR1 and CDR2 are MNHNY and SVGAGI (reference sequence). The CDR3 totals 16 residues. V trimming: 5 bases; J trimming: 2 bases; junction bases outside the gene matches: 8. Written as DNA, the CDR3 is TGTGCCAGCAGTGGGCTTCGGGGGGGGACCTACAATGAGCAGTTCTTC. Protein: CASSGLRGGTYNEQFF.

The chain recombines TRBV9 with TRBJ1-1; TRBD1 agrees at 9 bases. V shed 3 bases and J 5 bases; nucleotides not matched to a gene: 8. Germline-derived CDR1 and CDR2 are SGDLS and YYNGEE. The CDR3 contains 15 residues. The DNA of the CDR3 is TGTGCCAGCAGCGCCGGGACAGGGTTGAGAACTGAAGCTTTCTTT. This translates into CASSAGTGLRTEAFF.

The chain links TRBV28 to TRBJ2-2, with D perhaps matching TRBD2 (6 bases). CDR1 MDHEN and CDR2 SYDVKM come from the germline V gene. Trimming took 5 bases from V and 1 from J, leaving 8 bases between them. The CDR3 runs 14 residues. CDR3 nucleotides: TGTGCCAGCAGTGGGGACTTGAACACCGGGGAGCTGTTTTTT. Its protein product is CASSGDLNTGELFF.

The chain recombines TRBV6-1 with TRBJ1-1; no definite D call. The V gene lost 2 bases and the J gene lost 13 bases, with 14 bases spanning the gap. Germline V gene sequence: CDR1 MNHNS, CDR2 SASEGT. CDR3 length: 12 amino acids. CDR3 in amino acids: CASSESVGGVFF. The CDR3 coding sequence is TGTGCCAGCAGTGAATCTGTGGGCGGGGTTTTCTTT.

The chain links TRBV5-1 to TRBJ1-2, with D tentatively TRBD1 (6 bases). This CDR3 is 14 amino acids long. Per the germline V gene, CDR1 is SGHRS and CDR2 is YFSETQ. The V end was cut by 4 bases, the J end by 12 bases, with 22 bases between. DNA for the CDR3: TGCGCCAGCAGCCCGGGGGGGCCCCTAATTAGGGACACCTTC. This codes for CASSPGGPLIRDTF.

The rearrangement links TRBV11-3 to TRBJ1-2; no clear D. V lost 5 bases and J 2 bases, leaving 15 bases between the germline ends. This CDR3 has 15 residues. The germline V gene has CDR1 SGHNT and CDR2 YENEEA. The CDR3: CASSDAGGGNYGYTF. CDR3 nucleotide sequence: TGTGCCAGCAGCGATGCGGGCGGAGGAAACTATGGCTACACCTTC.

The chain links TRBV7-2 to TRBJ2-7; 10 bases agree with TRBD1. After removal of 4 bases from V and 3 bases from J, the junction contained 6 bases not matched to a gene. Per germline, CDR1 SGHTA and CDR2 FQGNSA. The CDR3 contains 15 residues. CDR3 in amino acids: CASSSRTGGLYEQYF. CDR3 in DNA: TGTGCCAGCAGCTCGCGGACAGGGGGTCTCTACGAGCAGTACTTC.

Only one count was recorded for this clone. CDR3 in DNA: TGCGCCAGCAGCCTAATCCAAAAATCGACAGGACCCCGCGAGCAGTACTTC. It yields the protein CASSLIQKSTGPREQYF. The chain recombines TRBV5-1 with TRBJ2-7; a possible D gene is TRBD1 (6 bases). Per germline, CDR1 SGHRS and CDR2 YFSETQ. Between the trimmed V and J ends, which lost 4 bases and 6 bases, there was a span of 26 bases. The CDR3 has 17 amino acids.

The V gene is TRBV7-6, the J gene TRBJ2-1; 15 bases align to TRBD2. This CDR3 is 17 amino acids long. V shed 4 bases and J 8 bases; nucleotides not matched to a gene: 9. Germline lookup yields CDR1 SGHVS and CDR2 FNYEAQ. This CDR3 reads CASSSWTSGRAQHEQFF. CDR3 nucleotides: TGTGCCAGCAGCTCCTGGACTAGCGGGAGGGCCCAGCATGAGCAGTTCTTC.

The chain has TRBV27 and TRBJ1-1; D is undetermined. The CDR3 is 14 residues long. Trimming pared 4 bases from V and 0 bases from J, leaving 9 bases between. The V gene's germline CDR1 is MNHEY and CDR2 SMNVEV (reference sequence). The CDR3 DNA follows: TGTGCCAGCAGTTACCAGGCCCTGAACACTGAAGCTTTCTTT. This gives the protein CASSYQALNTEAFF.

J is TRBJ1-1 and V is TRBV6-5; a possible D gene is TRBD1 (5 bases). The V gene's germline CDR1 is MNHEY and CDR2 SVGAGI. Trimming removed 6 bases at V and 5 bases at J, with 13 bases between. The CDR3 extends over 13 amino acids. The CDR3 reads CASRAGGGTEAFF. The CDR3 bases are TGTGCCAGCAGGGCGGGGGGGGGAACTGAAGCTTTCTTT.

CDR3 in amino acids: CASSIGQGANEQFF. CDR3 DNA sequence: TGCGCCAGCAGCATAGGACAGGGGGCGAATGAGCAGTTCTTC. The chain recombines TRBV5-1 with TRBJ2-1; 11 positions match TRBD1. After removal of 4 bases from V and 7 bases from J, the junction contained 4 bases not matched to a gene. CDR1 and CDR2 (germline): SGHRS, YFSETQ. This CDR3 comprises 14 residues. The full variable domain, rest sourced from reference TRBV5-1 and TRBJ2-1, is KAGVTQTPRYLIKTRGQQVTLSCSPISGHRSVSWYQQTPGQGLQFLFEYFSETQRNKGNFPGRFSGRQFSNSRSEMNVSTLELGDSALYLCASSIGQGANEQFFGPGTRLTVL.

The table lists this clone with a few counts. The CDR3 DNA reads TGTGCCAGCAGCTTCCGTAGATTGAGCAATCAGCCCCAGCATTTT. It translates to CASSFRRLSNQPQHF. The chain uses TRBV5-6 and TRBJ1-5; D is ambiguous. Germline V gene lookup returns CDR1 SGHDT and CDR2 YYEEEE. The CDR3 totals 15 residues. The V gene lost 2 bases and the J gene lost 1 base, with 10 bases spanning the gap.

This clone turned up a few times. The chain employs TRBV6-5 and TRBJ2-2; D may be TRBD2 (5 bases). Germline lookup yields CDR1 MNHEY and CDR2 SVGAGI. CDR3 length: 15 residues. V was pared by 5 bases and J by 1 base, with 11 bases between. The CDR3 is CASSPPGGNTGELFF. CDR3 DNA sequence: TGTGCCAGCAGTCCCCCAGGAGGGAACACCGGGGAGCTGTTTTTT.

The chain couples TRBV6-5 to TRBJ1-2; maybe TRBD1 (5 bases). Per germline, CDR1 MNHEY and CDR2 SVGAGI. CDR3 length: 14 residues. V lost 5 bases and J 5 bases, leaving 15 bases between the germline ends. The CDR3 here is CASSVGRKAYGYTF. The CDR3 nucleotides are TGTGCCAGCAGTGTGGGGCGGAAGGCTTATGGCTACACCTTC.

Only one count was recorded for this clone. The V gene is TRBV5-1, the J gene TRBJ1-2, with 9 bases lining up with TRBD1. V trimming: 4 bases; J trimming: 5 bases; junction bases outside the gene matches: 6. In germline, CDR1 is SGHRS, CDR2 YFSETQ. This CDR3 spans 14 amino acids. The CDR3 loop reads CASSSDRGWYGYTF. The CDR3 coding sequence is TGCGCCAGCAGCAGCGACAGGGGGTGGTATGGCTACACCTTC.

V usage is TRBV7-2 and J usage is TRBJ1-2; tentatively, D is TRBD1 (6 bases). V shed 4 bases and J shed 6 bases, with 9 bases lying between them. The CDR3 has 12 residues. CDR1 and CDR2 (germline): SGHTA, FQGNSA. DNA for the CDR3: TGTGCCAGCAGCTCAACAGGGCATGGCTACACCTTC. Residues: CASSSTGHGYTF.

V is TRBV18 and J is TRBJ1-1; D gene unclear. Germline assignment: CDR1 KGHSH and CDR2 LQKENI. V was pared by 3 bases and J by 0 bases, with 8 bases between. The CDR3 is made up of 14 amino acids. The CDR3 nucleotides read TGTGCCAGCTCACCGGCCAGTATGAACACTGAAGCTTTCTTT. Translating gives CASSPASMNTEAFF.

This clone came up once. This chain uses TRBV7-9 with TRBJ1-1, with 7 bases identical to TRBD1. Germline-derived CDR1 and CDR2 are SEHNR and FQNEAQ (reference sequence). J gave up 6 bases and V 7 bases, and 17 bases lay outside the gene matches. The CDR3 covers 16 residues. CDR3 sequence: CASTKEQGSGKAEAFF. CDR3 nucleotide sequence: TGTGCCAGCACCAAAGAACAGGGGTCCGGAAAGGCTGAAGCTTTCTTT.

The chain joins TRBV16 to TRBJ2-4; a possible D gene is TRBD2 (5 bases). Trimming shortened V by 4 bases and J by 0 bases, and 13 bases separated the two germline ends. From germline, CDR1 is KGHSY and CDR2 FQNENV. CDR3 length: 16 residues. The CDR3 DNA follows: TGTGCCAGCAGCCGGGAGAGAACCCTAGCCAAAAACATTCAGTACTTC. Amino acids: CASSRERTLAKNIQYF.

V is TRBV4-3 and J is TRBJ1-5; tentatively, D is TRBD1 (5 bases). The V and J ends lost 0 bases and 7 bases respectively, with 13 bases between them. The germline gives CDR1 LGHNA, CDR2 YSLEER. The length of the CDR3 is 15 residues. This chain's CDR3 is CASSQEWSGSQPQHF. The DNA of the CDR3 is TGCGCCAGCAGCCAAGAGTGGTCAGGGTCCCAGCCCCAGCATTTT.

Of note for this clone: Compared with germline, one end of the junction differs, possibly owing to a read error. The J gene is TRBJ1-1, the V gene TRBV5-4, with D uncertain. CDR1 and CDR2 from the germline V gene are SGHNT and YYREEE (reference sequence). The CDR3 has 14 amino acids. This chain's CDR3 is CASSLRATRAEASF. The CDR3 coding sequence is TGTGCCAGCAGCTTAAGGGCTACGAGGGCTGAAGCTTCCTTT. The entire variable domain, with the rest obtained from reference TRBV5-4 and TRBJ1-1, is as follows: ETGVTQSPTHLIKTRGQQVTLRCSSQSGHNTVSWYQQALGQGPQFIFQYYREEENGRGNFPPRFSGLQFPNYSSELNVNALELDDSALYLCASSLRATRAEASFGQGTRLTVV.

The rearrangement links TRBV5-8 to TRBJ1-5; D is unresolved. V was pared by 1 base and J by 3 bases, with 5 bases between. The germline V gene has CDR1 SGHTS and CDR2 YDEGEE. The CDR3 totals 13 residues. CDR3 residues: CASSLTYNQPQHF. DNA for the CDR3: TGTGCCAGCAGCTTGACCTACAATCAGCCCCAGCATTTT.